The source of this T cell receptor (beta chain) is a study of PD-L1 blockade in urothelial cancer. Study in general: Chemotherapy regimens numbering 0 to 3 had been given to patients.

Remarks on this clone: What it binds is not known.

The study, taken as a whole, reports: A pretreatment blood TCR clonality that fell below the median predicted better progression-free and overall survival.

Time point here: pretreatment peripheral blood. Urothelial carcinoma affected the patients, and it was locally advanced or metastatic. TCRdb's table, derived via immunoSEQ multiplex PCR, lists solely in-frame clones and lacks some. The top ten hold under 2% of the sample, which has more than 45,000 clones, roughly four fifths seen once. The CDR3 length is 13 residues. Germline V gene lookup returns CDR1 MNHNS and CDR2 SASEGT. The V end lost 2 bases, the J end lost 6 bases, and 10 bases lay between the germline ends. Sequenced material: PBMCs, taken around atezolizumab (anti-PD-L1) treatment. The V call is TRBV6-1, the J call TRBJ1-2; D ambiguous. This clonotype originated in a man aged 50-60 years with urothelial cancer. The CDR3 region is CASSEMIRDGYTF. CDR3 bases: TGTGCCAGCAGTGAAATGATACGGGATGGCTACACCTTC.